This TCR beta chain derives from a study of Graves' ophthalmopathy and Graves' hyperthyroidism. Study conclusions and caveats: Also, most clonotypes expanded in the thyroid above 0.001 frequency appeared in blood.

Deletions cut 1 base from V and 8 bases from J, with 9 bases between. The CDR3 consists of 13 residues. Germline V CDR1 and CDR2: DFQATT, SNEGSKA (reference sequence). Certain patients were not enrolled. These were patients with other autoimmune diseases, uncontrolled infections, pregnancy or lactation. Clinical symptoms, serum thyroxine, TRAb, thyroid ultrasound and orbital computed tomography determined diagnosis. On this clonotype: Its antigen is not known.

RNA transcripts were the source from which TCR beta CDR3 regions were amplified. A first-round RT-PCR used HTBI primers, followed by a second-round multiplex PCR. TCRdb re-analysed the multiplex PCR reads in MiXCR, keeping a single row per CDR3 protein. The sample lists roughly 220,000 distinct CDR3 sequences, around 45% occurring once. The V call is TRBV20-1, the J call TRBJ1-6; D gene ambiguous. Sequencing used peripheral blood. This TCR was recovered from an adult man with Graves' ophthalmopathy. This chain's CDR3 is CSARGGLYSPLHF. In DNA, the CDR3 is TGCAGTGCTAGAGGGGGTCTTTATTCACCCCTCCACTTT.